The T cell receptor beta chain described here comes from a study of T-cell reconstitution after alpha-beta-depleted transplantation in children. The study, taken as a whole, reports: T-cell numbers and diversity one year post-transplant derived largely from freshly generated T cells. Several hundred graft clones that had expanded were reportedly the source of alpha-beta T cells about two months after transplant. Surviving recipient T cells and intrathymic progenitors accounted for some patients' high TCRbeta diversity at day 60.

Trimming removed 5 bases from V and 6 bases from J; junction bases left unmatched: 3. Germline CDR1 LGHNT, CDR2 FRNRAP. This CDR3 is 12 amino acids long. This clonotype was recorded many times. Antigen specificity is unknown. Unique molecular identifiers were used in preparing the TCRbeta library. TCRdb fed the PCR reads into MiXCR, producing one record per CDR3 protein. The table shows 600,000 to 800,000 distinct CDR3 sequences, with over 10% occurring only once. This receptor was identified in a girl aged 2 to 10 with congenital amegakaryocytic thrombocytopenia, due to receive a stem cell transplant. The rearrangement joins TRBV12-5 to TRBJ2-7, with TRBD2 identical over 8 bases. The sample consisted of PBMCs, taken before TCRalphabeta/CD19-depleted stem cell transplant. CDR3 loop: CASGGLAFEQYF. In DNA, the CDR3 is TGTGCTAGTGGTGGACTAGCTTTCGAGCAGTACTTC.